The T cell receptor (beta chain) described here comes from a study of vaccination effects on CD4 cells after COVID-19. Isolation of CD4+ T cells took place after approximately ten days of culture. Participants completed two doses of the BNT162b2 or mRNA-1273 vaccine. Vaccine recipients lacked prior SARS-CoV-2 infection and had negative nucleocapsid antibodies. Measured with immunoSEQ multiplex PCR; TCRdb has only the in-frame clones, and not every one. This table has about 40,000 clones, around two thirds appearing once. The germline gives CDR1 SQVTM, CDR2 ANQGSEA. The CDR3 loop spans 13 amino acids. Trimming shortened V by 3 bases and J by 10 bases, and 16 bases separated the two germline ends. In the case of this clone: Antigen unknown.

The sequence was obtained from a human donor who received a COVID-19 vaccine. The rearrangement uses TRBV29-1 and TRBJ2-1; TRBD2 might be the D (5 bases). The sample consisted of CD4+ T cells from PBMCs cultured without peptide, taken after COVID-19 vaccination. The CDR3 DNA is TGCAGCGTTGAGTCCACCCAGAGGGCGGAGCAGTTCTTC. Translated, it gives CSVESTQRAEQFF.